This TCR beta chain emerged from a study of T cells in localized non-small cell lung cancer. Whole-study findings and limits: With higher T cell density in blood came longer overall survival. Uninvolved adjacent lung showed higher T cell clonality than tumor.

Clones were sequenced by immunoSEQ multiplex PCR, and TCRdb holds only the in-frame ones, with some missing. The sample lists around 26,000 clones; 70% to 90% were seen once. On this clone: The antigen is undetermined.

CDR1 and CDR2 from the germline V gene are LGHNA and YNFKEQ. The CDR3 has 16 amino acids. Unmatched junction bases numbered 11, after V lost 4 bases and J lost 6 bases. J is TRBJ2-2 and V is TRBV4-2; 7 bases line up with TRBD2. This sample comprised peripheral blood, obtained before any cancer treatment. This receptor was identified in a woman aged 18 to 49 with stage I lung adenocarcinoma. The CDR3 nucleotides read TGTGCCAGCAGCCGATCTAGCGGATCTCGAGCCGGGGAGCTGTTTTTT. Amino acids: CASSRSSGSRAGELFF.